What follows are 8 T cell receptor beta chains derived from one specimen sequenced in a study of memory CD4+ T cells and cytomegalovirus serostatus. Assay: immunoSEQ multiplex PCR; the TCRdb copy retains only in-frame clones and omits some. Of 30,000 to 40,000 clones in the sample, around three quarters were seen once. The sort gate was single viable CD3+CD4+CD8-CD45RO+ cells for memory CD4+ T cells. Sequences were obtained from memory CD4+ T cells from blood. The source of these receptors is an adult in good health and CMV-seropositive.

The chain combines TRBV6-1 with TRBJ1-2; D possibly corresponds to TRBD1 (6 bases). Germline CDR1 and CDR2: MNHNS and SASEGT. This CDR3 spans 11 amino acids. V lost 7 bases and J lost 7, with 10 bases in between. The CDR3 sequence is CASKQGFGYTF. The CDR3 nucleotides are TGTGCCAGCAAGCAGGGGTTTGGCTACACCTTC.

The genes are TRBV6-1 and TRBJ2-3; D gene unclear. There are 12 residues in the CDR3. V was trimmed by 6 bases and J by 5 bases, leaving 9 bases between them. Germline-derived CDR1 and CDR2 are MNHNS and SASEGT. CDR3 nucleotide sequence: TGTGCCAGCAGACCCCCACAAGATACGCAGTATTTT. This translates into CASRPPQDTQYF.

The rearrangement uses TRBV15 and TRBJ1-4, with D perhaps TRBD1 (5 bases). Trimming shortened V by 0 bases and J by 8 bases, and 16 bases separated the two germline ends. This CDR3 is 16 amino acids long. Germline CDR1 is LNHNV and CDR2 is YYDKDF (reference sequence). The CDR3 spells CATSRDRSRVYEKLFF. CDR3 sequence (DNA): TGTGCCACCAGCAGAGATAGGAGCAGGGTATACGAAAAACTGTTTTTT.

This chain links TRBV2 with TRBJ2-2; D is tentatively TRBD1 or TRBD2 (5 bases each). The V gene's germline CDR1 is SNHLY and CDR2 FYNNEI. The CDR3 is 13 residues long. With 6 bases removed from V and 8 bases from J, the gap between germline ends came to 13 bases. The CDR3 region has the DNA TGTGCCAGCAGGTGGACACCGGGGGGGGAGCTGTTTTTT. Protein product: CASRWTPGGELFF.

The V and J genes are TRBV28 and TRBJ2-1, with unresolved D. Trimming shortened V by 2 bases and J by 5 bases, and 13 bases separated the two germline ends. The germline V gene has CDR1 MDHEN and CDR2 SYDVKM. The CDR3 totals 15 residues. The CDR3 nucleotides read TGTGCCAGCAGTTTAAGCTTATCCCGGGACAATGAGCAGTTCTTC. Protein product: CASSLSLSRDNEQFF.

The chain carries TRBV6-5 and TRBJ1-2; D is undetermined. With 2 bases removed from V and 6 bases from J, the gap between germline ends came to 13 bases. CDR1 and CDR2 (germline): MNHEY, SVGAGI. CDR3 size: 14 residues. CDR3 coding DNA: TGTGCCAGCAGTTACCCTTCTTCTAGGGATGGCTACACCTTC. This gives the protein CASSYPSSRDGYTF.

The table lists this clone with a count of one. The rearrangement joins TRBV6-5 to TRBJ2-5; 7 nucleotides match TRBD2. This CDR3 has 14 residues. V lost 5 bases to trimming and J lost 1 base; unmatched junction nucleotides: 4. Germline CDR1 reads MNHEY; CDR2 reads SVGAGI. The CDR3 loop reads CASSRGRGQETQYF. DNA for the CDR3: TGTGCCAGCAGTCGTGGGAGGGGCCAAGAGACCCAGTACTTC.

This chain links TRBV10-3 with TRBJ2-6; D is undetermined. V lost 0 bases and J lost 0, with 12 bases in between. The CDR3 covers 18 residues. Germline CDR1 and CDR2: ENHRY and SYGVKD. CDR3 amino acids: CAISESKARLSGANVLTF. CDR3 DNA: TGTGCCATCAGTGAGTCGAAGGCTAGGCTCTCTGGGGCCAACGTCCTGACTTTC.